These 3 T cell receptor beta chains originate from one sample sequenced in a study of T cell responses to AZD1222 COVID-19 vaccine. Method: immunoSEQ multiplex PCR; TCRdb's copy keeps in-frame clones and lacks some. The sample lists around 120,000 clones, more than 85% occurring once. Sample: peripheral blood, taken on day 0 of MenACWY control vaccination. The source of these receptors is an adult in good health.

The DNA of the CDR3 is TGTGCCAGCTCCGAGTCAAAGAACACTGAAGCTTTCTTT. It translates to CASSESKNTEAFF. The chain uses TRBV18 and TRBJ1-1; unclear D gene. The CDR3 length is 13 residues. V gave up 6 bases and J gave up 1 base, with 9 bases separating them. Per germline, CDR1 KGHSH and CDR2 LQKENI. The complete variable domain, with remaining parts taken from reference TRBV18 and TRBJ1-1, reads NAGVMQNPRHLVRRRGQEARLRCSPMKGHSHVYWYRQLPEEGLKFMVYLQKENIIDESGMPKERFSAEFPKEGPSILRIQQVVRGDSAAYFCASSESKNTEAFFGQGTRLTVV.

The DNA of the CDR3 is TGTGCCAGCACCAGGGGTTTTTTGATGGACACTGAAGCTTTCTTT. This translates into CASTRGFLMDTEAFF. The chain employs TRBV6-5 and TRBJ1-1; a weak D match, TRBD1 (6 bases). Trimming shortened V by 7 bases and J by 3 bases, and 18 bases separated the two germline ends. Per the germline V gene, CDR1 is MNHEY and CDR2 is SVGAGI. This CDR3 has 15 amino acids.

The CDR3 sequence: CASSLDLWEDTQYF. CDR3 nucleotide sequence: TGTGCCAGCAGCTTAGATCTGTGGGAAGATACGCAGTATTTT. V gene TRBV11-2 combines with J gene TRBJ2-3; D ambiguous. CDR3 length: 14 amino acids. The germline gives CDR1 SGHAT, CDR2 FQNNGV. V lost 0 bases and J lost 5, with 9 bases in between.